What follows are 21 T cell receptor beta chains derived from one specimen sequenced in a study of T-cell memory formation after mild COVID-19. TCRdb re-called the 5' RACE reads through MiXCR, storing one row per CDR3 protein. The sample includes 210,000 or so distinct CDR3 sequences, about 27% seen only once; the top ten take over 10%. Sequencing input: PBMCs or a T cell subset sorted from them (not recorded which). The receptors originated from an adult woman who had mild COVID-19 (a few samples of this study predate the infection). Cell type and time point are not known.

V is TRBV2 and J is TRBJ2-7, with D unclear. V was pared by 3 bases and J by 0 bases, with 9 bases between. Germline CDR1 is SNHLY and CDR2 is FYNNEI. The CDR3 has 14 residues. CDR3 nucleotides: TGTGCCAGCAGTGATTCGGCGGCCTCCTACGAGCAGTACTTC. Protein product: CASSDSAASYEQYF. Full variable domain (remainder filled in from reference TRBV2 and TRBJ2-7): EPEVTQTPSHQVTQMGQEVILRCVPISNHLYFYWYRQILGQKVEFLVSFYNNEISEKSEIFDDQFSVERPDGSNFTLKIRSTKLEDSAMYFCASSDSAASYEQYFGPGTRLTVT.

The CDR3 DNA is TGTGCCAGCAGCACCACCGGGACAGGACCGTACGAGCAGTACTTC. This gives the protein CASSTTGTGPYEQYF. V usage is TRBV7-9 and J usage is TRBJ2-7; 8 bases are a match to TRBD1. Germline-derived CDR1 and CDR2 are SEHNR and FQNEAQ (reference sequence). After removal of 5 bases from V and 4 bases from J, the junction contained 10 bases not matched to a gene. There are 15 residues in the CDR3.

The chain couples TRBV9 to TRBJ2-7; D is uncertain. The CDR3 is 12 amino acids. CDR1 is SGDLS, CDR2 YYNGEE, per germline. The V gene lost 3 bases and the J gene lost 6 bases, with 10 bases spanning the gap. CDR3 sequence reads: CASSADWGEQYF. The DNA of the CDR3 is TGTGCCAGCAGCGCCGACTGGGGCGAGCAGTACTTC.

The chain is built from TRBV27 and TRBJ2-7, with D possibly TRBD1 on 6 matching bases. There are 15 residues in the CDR3. V lost 6 bases to trimming and J lost 0 bases, with 15 bases between them. Germline V CDR1 and CDR2: MNHEY, SMNVEV (reference sequence). The DNA of the CDR3 is TGTGCCAGCAGCCGCAATTGGGACACCTCCTACGAGCAGTACTTC. This codes for CASSRNWDTSYEQYF.

The genes are TRBV12-3 or TRBV12-4 and TRBJ1-2, with 12 bases identical to TRBD1. The CDR3 runs to 15 residues. With 5 bases clipped from V and 4 bases from J, the junction kept 5 bases outside the gene matches. The CDR3 reads CASSGTGGFFYGYTF. The CDR3 DNA follows: TGTGCCAGCAGTGGGACAGGGGGCTTTTTCTATGGCTACACCTTC.

V and J are TRBV7-2 and TRBJ2-7, with 10 bases matching TRBD2. Germline V gives CDR1 SGHTA, CDR2 FQGNSA. J lost 3 bases, V lost 11 bases, and 4 bases had no gene match. The CDR3 spans 12 residues. This chain's CDR3 is CALTSGHYEQYF. In nucleotides, the CDR3 is TGTGCCCTGACTAGCGGGCACTACGAGCAGTACTTC.

This clonotype came up once. The V call is TRBV5-6, the J call TRBJ1-2, with D possibly being TRBD1 (5 bases). Trimming removed 4 bases at V and 3 bases at J, with 22 bases between. This CDR3 contains 17 residues. Looked up from germline, CDR1 is SGHDT and CDR2 is YYEEEE. CDR3 in DNA: TGTGCCAGCAGCCTGGCCCTAGGGGTCTTTACCGACTATGGCTACACCTTC. This translates into CASSLALGVFTDYGYTF.

The chain couples TRBV29-1 to TRBJ1-2; tentatively, D is TRBD1 (6 bases). The germline gives CDR1 SQVTM, CDR2 ANQGSEA. Trimming removed 1 base at V and 4 bases at J, with 13 bases between. The CDR3 contains 14 residues. The CDR3 bases are TGCAGCGTTGAAGGCACAGGGTCGGTCTATGGCTACACCTTC. As protein: CSVEGTGSVYGYTF.

The V and J genes are TRBV4-3 and TRBJ2-1, with 8 positions matching TRBD2. This CDR3 has 15 residues. The junction had 7 bases not matched to a gene; V was cut back by 4 bases and J by 5 bases. In germline, CDR1 is LGHNA, CDR2 YSLEER. CDR3 region: CASSRTSRRDNEQFF. CDR3 in DNA: TGCGCCAGCAGCCGGACTAGCAGGCGAGACAATGAGCAGTTCTTC.

This clonotype was seen only a few times. This sequence joins TRBV24-1 and TRBJ2-5; 8 bases line up with TRBD2. The CDR3 consists of 16 residues. V shed 4 bases and J 5 bases; nucleotides not matched to a gene: 11. CDR1 is KGHDR, CDR2 SFDVKD, per germline. CDR3 sequence (DNA): TGTGCCACCAGTGACCAAGCCCGGACTAGCCGGGAGACCCAGTACTTC. It encodes CATSDQARTSRETQYF.

The V call is TRBV11-2, the J call TRBJ2-2; TRBD1 is a possible D gene (5 bases). The ends were cut back, 0 bases at V and 3 bases at J, with 8 bases in the middle. The germline gives CDR1 SGHAT, CDR2 FQNNGV. The CDR3 loop spans 15 amino acids. The CDR3 region is CASSLERTHTGELFF. The CDR3 DNA reads as TGTGCCAGCAGCTTAGAAAGGACACACACCGGGGAGCTGTTTTTT.

This clonotype was counted only a few times. V gene TRBV5-6 combines with J gene TRBJ1-1, with TRBD1 identical over 10 bases. Germline V gene sequence: CDR1 SGHDT, CDR2 YYEEEE. The length of the CDR3 is 16 residues. The V segment lost 4 bases and the J segment 1 base; nucleotides outside the gene matches: 7. This chain's CDR3 is CASSRWDRGSNTEAFF. CDR3 sequence (DNA): TGTGCCAGCAGCCGATGGGACAGGGGATCGAACACTGAAGCTTTCTTT.

This clonotype was seen a few times. The chain carries TRBV5-1 and TRBJ1-1; D is unresolved. Germline V gives CDR1 SGHRS, CDR2 YFSETQ. V lost 2 bases to trimming and J lost 1 base, with 6 bases between them. CDR3 length equals 13 residues. CDR3 DNA sequence: TGCGCCAGCAGCTTCCGGGGGAACACTGAAGCTTTCTTT. Translating it yields CASSFRGNTEAFF.

This clonotype was seen more than once but under ten times. V gene TRBV20-1 combines with J gene TRBJ2-3; 9 bases line up with TRBD2. Per the germline V gene, CDR1 is DFQATT and CDR2 is SNEGSKA (reference sequence). V dropped 2 bases and J dropped 4; count of bases not matched to a gene: 10. The CDR3 is 16 amino acids. The CDR3 region has the DNA TGCAGTGCTAGAACCCTCCGAAGCGGGAGGCCAGATACGCAGTATTTT. Translated, it gives CSARTLRSGRPDTQYF.

In this sample, this clonotype turned up a few times. The chain uses TRBV23-1 and TRBJ1-1; 9 nucleotides match TRBD1. TRBV23-1 belongs to the ORF category, with a function that is uncertain. V gave up 5 bases and J gave up 4 bases; unmatched junction bases: 11. The length of the CDR3 is 16 residues. The CDR3 here is CASSTGGASMVTEAFF. The CDR3 nucleotides are TGCGCCAGCAGTACAGGGGGCGCTTCTATGGTCACTGAAGCTTTCTTT.

The table lists this clonotype with a count of one. This chain connects TRBV12-5 to TRBJ1-2; D gene ambiguous. CDR3 length: 13 amino acids. Germline assignment: CDR1 LGHNT and CDR2 FRNRAP. The ends were cut back, 2 bases at V and 9 bases at J, with 13 bases in the middle. CDR3 region: CASGLRISDSYTF. The CDR3 region has the DNA TGTGCTAGTGGTTTGAGGATTAGCGACAGCTACACCTTC.

The genes are TRBV7-6 and TRBJ2-6; a possible D gene is TRBD1 (5 bases). The germline V gene has CDR1 SGHVS and CDR2 FNYEAQ. The CDR3 consists of 15 residues. V lost 5 bases, J lost 0 bases, and 8 bases lay in between. In DNA, the CDR3 is TGTGCCAGCAGCGAGACAGTCTCTGGGGCCAACGTCCTGACTTTC. Protein product: CASSETVSGANVLTF.

There are a few counts of this clonotype. The V and J genes are TRBV20-1 and TRBJ2-5; maybe TRBD2 (5 bases). Germline CDR1 reads DFQATT; CDR2 reads SNEGSKA (reference sequence). Trimming pared 6 bases from V and 5 bases from J, leaving 13 bases between. The CDR3 totals 12 residues. CDR3 nucleotide sequence: TGCAGTGCGGATACTAGGTTGGAGACCCAGTACTTC. Translated, it gives CSADTRLETQYF.

The V gene is TRBV27, the J gene TRBJ2-7; 9 nucleotides line up with TRBD1. V lost 5 bases to trimming and J lost 4 bases; unmatched junction nucleotides: 6. Germline CDR1 reads MNHEY; CDR2 reads SMNVEV (reference sequence). The CDR3 contains 14 residues. The CDR3 reads CASSDGQGIYEQYF. The CDR3 DNA sequence: TGTGCCAGCAGTGACGGACAGGGGATATACGAGCAGTACTTC.

This rearrangement joins TRBV9 to TRBJ1-5; D not resolved. Germline loops: CDR1 SGDLS, CDR2 YYNGEE. The CDR3 has 14 amino acids. V lost 0 bases, J lost 3 bases, and 7 bases lay in between. CDR3 sequence (DNA): TGTGCCAGCAGCGTAGGGGGATTCAATCAGCCCCAGCATTTT. Translating it yields CASSVGGFNQPQHF.

The chain has TRBV24-1 and TRBJ2-2, with D tentatively TRBD2 (5 bases). Germline-derived CDR1 and CDR2 are KGHDR and SFDVKD. V was clipped by 4 bases and J by 0 bases, with 14 bases between them. The CDR3 totals 17 residues. The CDR3 is CATSEWRLAANTGELFF. CDR3 sequence (DNA): TGTGCCACCAGTGAATGGCGGCTAGCTGCGAACACCGGGGAGCTGTTTTTT.